This TCR beta chain was identified in a study of blood T cell repertoires in COVID-19 (dated by TCRdb to between 2020 and 2021). Turning to the overall study: Samples from collaborators originated in the United States, Italy and Spain and spanned both the acute and convalescent phases of COVID-19. The repertoires were released in a freely available public database meant as a resource for research on the immune response to SARS-CoV-2. A de-identified subject ID, COVID-19 status, age in years and sex were almost always included in the sample metadata. The samples were drawn from the first 160 participants of the ongoing ImmuneRACE study and from under 1,500 subjects provided by 6 global collaborators. Subjects who had been exposed to COVID-19, were actively infected with it, or had recovered from it provided the deeply sampled blood TCRbeta repertoires that made up the dataset. HLA class I and class II types, where available, came from metadata supplied by the sample provider rather than from assay-based typing. The material from the prospective study consisted of cDNA or gDNA derived from T cells, B-cell-depleted T cells, or PBMCs. Points the paper makes about the study in general: The quantity of clinical and demographic metadata differed by source and by participant and was supplied without curation.

In the prospective study, participants were about 18 to 89 years old, resided in approximately 25 geographic areas of the United States, and were enrolled through a virtual design. In the prospective study, cohorts were assigned on the basis of participant-reported clinical history obtained from a screening survey and a study questionnaire. For ImmuneRACE Cohort 3, a participant was defined as recovered based on two consecutive negative NP/OP PCR tests, clearance by a healthcare professional, or resolution of symptoms. In the prospective study, mobile phlebotomists collected whole blood, serum and a nasopharyngeal or oropharyngeal swab from each participant. Additional blood draws and questionnaires over an approximately two-month period could optionally be provided by prospective study participants. Before DNA extraction, blood samples from the prospective study were shipped at room temperature or frozen.

TCRbeta CDR3 regions were amplified from genomic DNA using the immunoSEQ Assay, a bias-controlled multiplex PCR. The authors processed their data as follows. Within the assay, amplification of reference gene primers was used to estimate how many nucleated cells each sample contained. Sequence reads were collapsed and filtered to measure the absolute abundance of every unique TCRbeta CDR3 rearrangement. For each sample, productive Simpson clonality was calculated as the square root of Simpson's diversity index across productive rearrangements. TCRdb stores this immuneACCESS table with in-frame sequences only. Part of the clones is absent; in the studies checked, under half of the shortfall reflects unresolved V genes, and no reason is known for the rest. Clone size and V and J calls were adopted from that table, with D and trimming inferred from the DNA. In this sample the table shows some 230,000 clones, roughly four fifths of which occur a single time. Jointly, the top ten make up about 15% of the sample.

A note on this clone: Its antigen remains undetermined. Base qualities are not recorded, but no much larger clone differs from it by a single base.

Taken from the germline V gene, the CDR1 and CDR2 loops are MNHEY and SVGEGT. V loses 2 bases, J loses 3 bases, and the germline ends lie 5 bases apart. The cysteine opens and the phenylalanine closes a CDR3 of 12 amino acids. The entry retains the CDR3 DNA only, 36 bases that are in frame from base 1. The receptor was derived from a man aged 35-49 years who had recovered from COVID-19. Sequenced: PBMCs or T cells enriched from blood (not recorded which). The chain links TRBV6-2 or TRBV6-3 with TRBJ2-7; a confident D gene designation cannot be given. Here is the DNA: TGTGCCAGCAGTTACCTAGTCTACGAGCAGTACTTC. Translated, it reads CASSYLVYEQYF.